A single sample is the source of the 5 T cell receptor beta chains below, sequenced in a study of T cell responses to AZD1222 COVID-19 vaccine (dated by TCRdb to the early 2020s). The time point label on this specimen signifies: baseline before first vaccination. The library was built by means of the immunoSEQ multiplex PCR assay. Not all clones reach the TCRdb copy of this immuneACCESS table, which keeps in-frame sequences only. Checked studies attribute under half of the gap to unresolved V genes and leave the rest unexplained. This sample is represented by about 120,000 clones; approximately 86% of them were singletons. Over 8.5% of the sample rests with the top ten. The input for sequencing was peripheral blood, taken on day 0 of AZD1222 vaccination. The origin of the receptors is an adult in good health.

This chain joins TRBV2 and TRBJ1-3; a possible D gene is TRBD1 (5 bases). This CDR3 spans 15 amino acids. V gave up 7 bases and J gave up 1 base, with 14 bases separating them. Per germline, CDR1 SNHLY and CDR2 FYNNEI. CDR3 sequence: CASTPTASSGNTIYF. The CDR3 DNA reads as TGTGCCAGCACCCCGACAGCTTCTTCTGGAAACACCATATATTTT.

V and J are TRBV7-2 and TRBJ2-5, with a weak D call TRBD2 (6 bases). Per germline, CDR1 SGHTA and CDR2 FQGNSA. V lost 2 bases and J 5 bases, leaving 15 bases between the germline ends. The CDR3 sequence is 15 residues long. CDR3 in DNA: TGTGCCAGCAGCTTAACGGGGGTTACCAGTGAGACCCAGTACTTC. Protein: CASSLTGVTSETQYF.

The chain uses TRBV5-8 and TRBJ1-3; 7 positions match TRBD1. With 7 bases clipped from V and 3 bases from J, the junction kept 7 bases outside the gene matches. CDR3 length equals 14 residues. Germline lookup yields CDR1 SGHTS and CDR2 YDEGEE. This chain's CDR3 is CASGTGQLGNTIYF. The CDR3 DNA follows: TGTGCCAGCGGGACGGGACAGCTTGGAAACACCATATATTTT.

CDR3 in amino acids: CASRKGLAGGIYNEQFF. In DNA form, the CDR3 reads TGTGCCAGCAGAAAGGGACTAGCGGGAGGGATCTACAATGAGCAGTTCTTC. J is TRBJ2-1 and V is TRBV2, with 16 nucleotides matching TRBD2. Trimming took 6 bases from V and 3 from J; bases not matched to a gene: 5. This CDR3 is built from 17 residues. Germline V CDR1 and CDR2: SNHLY, FYNNEI.

The rearrangement links TRBV3-1 (or the pseudogene TRBV3-2) to TRBJ2-5; D gene unclear. V was shortened by 0 bases and J by 8 bases, with 10 bases between the two germline ends. This CDR3 has 13 amino acids. Germline V gene lookup returns CDR1 LGHDT and CDR2 YNNKEL (reference sequence). CDR3 in amino acids: CASSQEVAKTQYF. The DNA for the CDR3 is TGTGCCAGCAGCCAAGAAGTCGCGAAAACCCAGTACTTC.